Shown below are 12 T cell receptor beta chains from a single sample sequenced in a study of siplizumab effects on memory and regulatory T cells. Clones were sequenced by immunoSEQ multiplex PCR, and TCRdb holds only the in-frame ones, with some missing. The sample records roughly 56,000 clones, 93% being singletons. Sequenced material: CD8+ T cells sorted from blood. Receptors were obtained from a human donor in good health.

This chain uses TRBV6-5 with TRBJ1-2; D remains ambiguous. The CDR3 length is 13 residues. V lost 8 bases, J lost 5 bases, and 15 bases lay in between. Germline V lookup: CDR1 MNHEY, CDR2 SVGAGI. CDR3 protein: CASHPGPFYGYTF. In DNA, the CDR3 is TGTGCCAGCCACCCGGGCCCGTTTTATGGCTACACCTTC.

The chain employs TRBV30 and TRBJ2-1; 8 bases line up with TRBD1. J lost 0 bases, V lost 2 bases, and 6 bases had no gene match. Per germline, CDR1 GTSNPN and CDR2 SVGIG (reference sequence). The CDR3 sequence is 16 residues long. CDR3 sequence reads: CAWSYIGQGSYNEQFF. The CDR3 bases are TGTGCCTGGAGTTACATCGGACAGGGCTCCTACAATGAGCAGTTCTTC.

CDR3 loop: CASSEGGVDTMNTEAFF. The CDR3 nucleotides are TGCGCCAGCAGCGAGGGGGGTGTCGACACCATGAACACTGAAGCTTTCTTT. J is TRBJ1-1 and V is TRBV5-1, with a weak D call TRBD1 (6 bases). V was pared by 4 bases and J by 0 bases, with 19 bases between. This CDR3 contains 17 residues. CDR1 is SGHRS, CDR2 YFSETQ, per germline.

CDR3 in amino acids: CASSTSGNSYEQYF. CDR3 DNA sequence: TGCGCCAGCAGCACCTCCGGGAACTCCTACGAGCAGTACTTC. The chain employs TRBV5-1 and TRBJ2-7; tentatively, D is TRBD2 (5 bases). This CDR3 contains 14 residues. From germline, CDR1 is SGHRS and CDR2 YFSETQ. Trimming shortened V by 4 bases and J by 0 bases, and 11 bases separated the two germline ends.

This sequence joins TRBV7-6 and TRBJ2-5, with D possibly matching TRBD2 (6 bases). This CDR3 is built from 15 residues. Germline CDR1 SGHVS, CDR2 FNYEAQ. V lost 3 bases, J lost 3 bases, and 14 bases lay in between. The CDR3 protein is CASSFESGLEETQYF. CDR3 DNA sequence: TGTGCCAGCAGCTTCGAAAGCGGGCTCGAAGAGACCCAGTACTTC.

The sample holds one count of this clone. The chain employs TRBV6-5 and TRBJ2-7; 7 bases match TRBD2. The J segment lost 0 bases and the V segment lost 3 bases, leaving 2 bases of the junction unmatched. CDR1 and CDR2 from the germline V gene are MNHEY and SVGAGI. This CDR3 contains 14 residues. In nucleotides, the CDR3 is TGTGCCAGCAGTTATGCGGGAGTCTCCTACGAGCAGTACTTC. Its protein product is CASSYAGVSYEQYF.

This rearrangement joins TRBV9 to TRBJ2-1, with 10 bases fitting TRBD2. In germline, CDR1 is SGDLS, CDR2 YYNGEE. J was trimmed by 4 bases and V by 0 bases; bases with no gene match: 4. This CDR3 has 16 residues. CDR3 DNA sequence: TGTGCCAGCAGCGTAGGGGCTAGCGGGAGTTACAATGAGCAGTTCTTC. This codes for CASSVGASGSYNEQFF.

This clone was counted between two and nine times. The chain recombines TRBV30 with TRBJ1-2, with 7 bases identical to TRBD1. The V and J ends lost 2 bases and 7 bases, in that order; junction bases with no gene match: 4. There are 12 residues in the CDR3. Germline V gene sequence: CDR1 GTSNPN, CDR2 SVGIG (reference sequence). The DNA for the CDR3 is TGTGCCTGGAGTCAGGGGGGGGCTGGCTACACCTTC. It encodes CAWSQGGAGYTF.

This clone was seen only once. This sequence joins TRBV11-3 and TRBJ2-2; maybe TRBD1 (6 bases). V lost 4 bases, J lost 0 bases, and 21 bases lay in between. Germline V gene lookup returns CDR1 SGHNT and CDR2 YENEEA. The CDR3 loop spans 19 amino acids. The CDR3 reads CASSSNFPGHRPNTGELFF. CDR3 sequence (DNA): TGTGCCAGCAGCTCTAACTTTCCGGGACACAGACCGAACACCGGGGAGCTGTTTTTT.

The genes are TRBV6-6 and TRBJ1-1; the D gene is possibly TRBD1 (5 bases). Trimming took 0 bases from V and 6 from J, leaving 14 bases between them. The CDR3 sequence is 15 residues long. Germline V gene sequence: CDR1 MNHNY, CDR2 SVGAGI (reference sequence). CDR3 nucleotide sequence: TGTGCCAGCAGTTACTCGAGTAGCAGGGAAGCTGAAGCTTTCTTT. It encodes CASSYSSSREAEAFF.

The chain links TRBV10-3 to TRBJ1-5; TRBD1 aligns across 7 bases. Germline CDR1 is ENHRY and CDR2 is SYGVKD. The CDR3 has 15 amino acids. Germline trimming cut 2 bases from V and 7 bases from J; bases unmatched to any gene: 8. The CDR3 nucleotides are TGTGCCATCAGTGAGCAGGGGGATTCTGGACAGCCCCAGCATTTT. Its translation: CAISEQGDSGQPQHF.

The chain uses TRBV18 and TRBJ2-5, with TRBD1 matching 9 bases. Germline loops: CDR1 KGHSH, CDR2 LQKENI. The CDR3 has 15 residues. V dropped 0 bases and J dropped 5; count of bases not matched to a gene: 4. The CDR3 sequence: CASSPPGQGGETQYF. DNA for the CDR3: TGTGCCAGCTCACCACCGGGACAGGGTGGGGAGACCCAGTACTTC. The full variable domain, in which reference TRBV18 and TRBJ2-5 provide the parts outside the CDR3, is NAGVMQNPRHLVRRRGQEARLRCSPMKGHSHVYWYRQLPEEGLKFMVYLQKENIIDESGMPKERFSAEFPKEGPSILRIQQVVRGDSAAYFCASSPPGQGGETQYFGPGTRLLVL.